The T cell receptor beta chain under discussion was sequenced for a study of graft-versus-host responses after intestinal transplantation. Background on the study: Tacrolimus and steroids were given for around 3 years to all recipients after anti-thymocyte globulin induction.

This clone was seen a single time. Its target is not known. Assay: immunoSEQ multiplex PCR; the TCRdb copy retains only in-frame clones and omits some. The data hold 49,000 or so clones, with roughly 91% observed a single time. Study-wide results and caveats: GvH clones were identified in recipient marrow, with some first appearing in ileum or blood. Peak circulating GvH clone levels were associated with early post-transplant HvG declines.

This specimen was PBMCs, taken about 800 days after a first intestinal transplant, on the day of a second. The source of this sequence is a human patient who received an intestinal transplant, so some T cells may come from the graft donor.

CDR3 loop: CASSAITGATEAFF. The CDR3 DNA reads as TGCGCCAGCAGCGCGATTACAGGGGCGACTGAAGCTTTCTTT. The chain recombines TRBV5-1 with TRBJ1-1; TRBD1 matches 7 bases. This CDR3 is built from 14 residues. Germline V lookup: CDR1 SGHRS, CDR2 YFSETQ. Trimming at V came to 4 bases and at J to 5 bases, leaving 8 bases not matched to a gene.